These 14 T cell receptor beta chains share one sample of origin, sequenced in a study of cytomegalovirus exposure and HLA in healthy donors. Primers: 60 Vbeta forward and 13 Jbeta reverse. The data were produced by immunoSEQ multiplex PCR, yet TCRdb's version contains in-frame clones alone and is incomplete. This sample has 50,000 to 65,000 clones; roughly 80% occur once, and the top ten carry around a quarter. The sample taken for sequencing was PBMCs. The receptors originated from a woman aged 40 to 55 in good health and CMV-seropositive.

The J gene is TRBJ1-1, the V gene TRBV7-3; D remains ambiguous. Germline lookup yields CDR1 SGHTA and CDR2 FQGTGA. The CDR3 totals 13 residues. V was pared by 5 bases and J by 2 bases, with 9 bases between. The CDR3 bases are TGTGCCAGCAGCCCCTACTATAACACTGAAGCTTTCTTT. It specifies CASSPYYNTEAFF.

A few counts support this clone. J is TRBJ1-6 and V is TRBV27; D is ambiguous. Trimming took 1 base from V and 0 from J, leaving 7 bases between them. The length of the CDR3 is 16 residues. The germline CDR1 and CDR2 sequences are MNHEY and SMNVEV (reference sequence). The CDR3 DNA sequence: TGTGCCAGCAGTTTATTGGCAGACTCCTATAATTCACCCCTCCACTTT. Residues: CASSLLADSYNSPLHF.

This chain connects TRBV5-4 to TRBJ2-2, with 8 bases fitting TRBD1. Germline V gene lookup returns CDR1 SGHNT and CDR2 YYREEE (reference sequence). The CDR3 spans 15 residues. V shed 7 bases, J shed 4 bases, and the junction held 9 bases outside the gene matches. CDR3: CASRGTGRPTGELFF. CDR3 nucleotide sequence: TGTGCCAGCCGCGGGACAGGCCGACCCACCGGGGAGCTGTTTTTT.

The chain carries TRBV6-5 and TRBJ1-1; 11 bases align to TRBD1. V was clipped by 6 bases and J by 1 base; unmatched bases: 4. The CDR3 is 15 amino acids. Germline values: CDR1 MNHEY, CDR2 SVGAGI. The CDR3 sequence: CASSPGQGANTEAFF. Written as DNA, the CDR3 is TGTGCCAGCAGCCCAGGACAGGGGGCGAACACTGAAGCTTTCTTT.

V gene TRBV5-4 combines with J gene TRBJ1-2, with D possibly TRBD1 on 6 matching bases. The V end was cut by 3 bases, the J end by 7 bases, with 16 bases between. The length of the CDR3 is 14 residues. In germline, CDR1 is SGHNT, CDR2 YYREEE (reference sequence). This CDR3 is CASSSEAGEGGYTF. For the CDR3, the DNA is TGTGCCAGCAGCTCCGAGGCAGGGGAGGGTGGCTACACCTTC.

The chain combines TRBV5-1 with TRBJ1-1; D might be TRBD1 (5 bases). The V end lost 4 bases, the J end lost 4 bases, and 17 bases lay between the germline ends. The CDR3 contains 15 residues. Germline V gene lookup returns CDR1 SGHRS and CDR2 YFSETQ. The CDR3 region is CASSLNRGLSTEAFF. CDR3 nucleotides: TGCGCCAGCAGCCTCAATAGGGGCTTGAGCACTGAAGCTTTCTTT.

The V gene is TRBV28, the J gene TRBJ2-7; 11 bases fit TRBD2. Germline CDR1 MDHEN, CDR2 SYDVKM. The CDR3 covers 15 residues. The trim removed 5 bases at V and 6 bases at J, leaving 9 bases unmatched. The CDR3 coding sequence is TGTGCCAGCAGTAGCCTCCTAGCGGGGGGAGGCGAGCAGTACTTC. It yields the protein CASSSLLAGGGEQYF.

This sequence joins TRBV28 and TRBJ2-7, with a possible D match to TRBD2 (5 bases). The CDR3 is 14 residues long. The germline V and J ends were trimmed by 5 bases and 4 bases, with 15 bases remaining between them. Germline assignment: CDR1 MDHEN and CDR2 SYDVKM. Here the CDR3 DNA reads TGTGCCAGCAGTCACCGGGAAGCCCCGTACGAGCAGTACTTC. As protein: CASSHREAPYEQYF.

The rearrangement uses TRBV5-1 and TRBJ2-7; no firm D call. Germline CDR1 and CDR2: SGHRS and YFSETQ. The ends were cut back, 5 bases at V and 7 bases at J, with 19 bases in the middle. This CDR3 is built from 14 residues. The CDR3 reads CASSQRPETREQYF. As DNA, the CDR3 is TGCGCCAGCAGTCAACGTCCCGAAACTCGGGAGCAGTACTTC.

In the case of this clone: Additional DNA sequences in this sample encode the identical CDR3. CDR3 loop: CASSGGTDTQYF. The DNA of the CDR3 is TGTGCCAGCAGCGGGGGAACAGATACGCAGTATTTT. The J gene is TRBJ2-3, the V gene TRBV2, with a possible D match to TRBD2 (6 bases). The germline V gene encodes CDR1 SNHLY and CDR2 FYNNEI. V was pared by 6 bases and J by 3 bases, with 7 bases between. The CDR3 contains 12 residues.

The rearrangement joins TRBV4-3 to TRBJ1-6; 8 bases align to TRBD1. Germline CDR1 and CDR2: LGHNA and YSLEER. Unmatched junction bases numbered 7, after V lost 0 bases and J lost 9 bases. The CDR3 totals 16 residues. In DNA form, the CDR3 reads TGCGCCAGCAGCCAAGAAGGGGACAGGTTAACTTCACCCCTCCACTTT. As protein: CASSQEGDRLTSPLHF.

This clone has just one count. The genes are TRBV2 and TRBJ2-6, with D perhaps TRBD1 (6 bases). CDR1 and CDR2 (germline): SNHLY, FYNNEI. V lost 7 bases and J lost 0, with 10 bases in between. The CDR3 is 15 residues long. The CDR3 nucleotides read TGTGCCAGCACCCGAGGGGGCTCTGGGGCCAACGTCCTGACTTTC. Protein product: CASTRGGSGANVLTF.

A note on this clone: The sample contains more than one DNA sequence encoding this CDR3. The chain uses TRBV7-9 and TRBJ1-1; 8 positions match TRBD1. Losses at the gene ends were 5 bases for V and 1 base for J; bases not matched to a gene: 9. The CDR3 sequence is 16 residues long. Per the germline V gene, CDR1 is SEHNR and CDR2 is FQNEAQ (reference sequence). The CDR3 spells CASSPSGGQGNTEAFF. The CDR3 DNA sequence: TGTGCCAGCAGCCCCTCCGGAGGACAGGGGAACACTGAAGCTTTCTTT.

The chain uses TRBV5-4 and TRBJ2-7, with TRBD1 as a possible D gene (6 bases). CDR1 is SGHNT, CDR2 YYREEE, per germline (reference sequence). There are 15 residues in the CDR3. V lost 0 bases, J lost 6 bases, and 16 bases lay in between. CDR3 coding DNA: TGTGCCAGCAGCTTGGCCGTATGGCAGGGGAGCGAGCAGTACTTC. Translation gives CASSLAVWQGSEQYF.